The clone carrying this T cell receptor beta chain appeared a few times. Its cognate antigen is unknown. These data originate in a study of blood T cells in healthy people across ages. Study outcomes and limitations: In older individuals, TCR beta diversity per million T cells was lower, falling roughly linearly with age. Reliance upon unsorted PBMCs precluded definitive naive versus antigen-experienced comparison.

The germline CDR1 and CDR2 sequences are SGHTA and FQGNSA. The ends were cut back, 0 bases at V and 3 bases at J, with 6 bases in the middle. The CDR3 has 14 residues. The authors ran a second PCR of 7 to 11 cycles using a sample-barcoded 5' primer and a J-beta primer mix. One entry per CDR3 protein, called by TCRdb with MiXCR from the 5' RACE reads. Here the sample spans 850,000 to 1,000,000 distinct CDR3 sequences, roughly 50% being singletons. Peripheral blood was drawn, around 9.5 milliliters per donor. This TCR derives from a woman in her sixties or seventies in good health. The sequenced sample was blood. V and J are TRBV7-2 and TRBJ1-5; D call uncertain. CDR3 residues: CASSLAGFNQPQHF. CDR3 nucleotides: TGTGCCAGCAGCTTAGCAGGGTTCAATCAGCCCCAGCATTTT.